Listed below are T cell receptor beta chains from one sample, sequenced in a study of T cell clones after liver transplantation. Measured with immunoSEQ multiplex PCR; TCRdb has only the in-frame clones, and not every one. The table lists some 110,000 clones, 90% of them singletons. The source material was CD4+ T cells from blood, sampled 12 months after liver transplant. These receptor sequences come from a human patient who received a liver transplant. Some T cells may possibly be graft donor cells. Both conserved end residues are part of each CDR3. The D gene is left open where the match is weak. Clone size is shown for a subset of rows, as once, few, many or a class of expanded clone.

size: -
V: TRBV5-4
J: TRBJ2-2
D: -
CDR3: CASSLRVAGELFF
DNA: TGTGCCAGCAGCCTACGGGTCGCGGGGGAGCTGTTTTTT

size: -
V: TRBV18
J: TRBJ2-7
D: -
CDR3: CASSPRSTYEQYF
DNA: TGTGCCAGCTCACCACGCTCCACCTACGAGCAGTACTTC

size: -
V: TRBV25-1
J: TRBJ2-7
D: -
CDR3: CASSGDFSYEQYF
DNA: TGTGCCAGCAGCGGAGACTTTTCCTACGAGCAGTACTTC

size: -
V: TRBV5-1
J: TRBJ1-2
D: TRBD1
CDR3: CASSGTGDGYTF
DNA: TGCGCCAGCAGCGGCACAGGGGACGGCTACACCTTC

size: -
V: TRBV29-1
J: TRBJ2-5
D: -
CDR3: CSVQGFQETQYF
DNA: TGCAGCGTTCAAGGCTTCCAAGAGACCCAGTACTTC

size: -
V: TRBV5-1
J: TRBJ2-6
D: TRBD1
CDR3: CASSLGTGSSGANVLTF
DNA: TGCGCCAGCAGCTTAGGGACAGGGAGCTCTGGGGCCAACGTCCTGACTTTC

size: -
V: TRBV5-1
J: TRBJ2-4
D: TRBD2
CDR3: CASSSGLAGGGVAKNIQYF
DNA: TGCGCCAGCAGCTCAGGACTAGCGGGAGGGGGAGTAGCCAAAAACATTCAGTACTTC

size: -
V: TRBV7-2
J: TRBJ2-3
D: TRBD2
CDR3: CASSPTSGTGADTQYF
DNA: TGTGCCAGCAGCCCGACTAGCGGGACGGGCGCAGATACGCAGTATTTT

size: -
V: TRBV15
J: TRBJ1-1
D: -
CDR3: CATVRGGNTEAFF
DNA: TGTGCCACCGTCCGGGGGGGAAACACTGAAGCTTTCTTT

size: -
V: TRBV4-1
J: TRBJ2-7
D: -
CDR3: CASSQELYYEQYF
DNA: TGCGCCAGCAGCCAAGAACTATACTACGAGCAGTACTTC

size: -
V: TRBV25-1
J: TRBJ2-5
D: -
CDR3: CASGSLETQYF
DNA: TGTGCCAGCGGGAGTCTAGAGACCCAGTACTTC

size: -
V: TRBV13
J: TRBJ2-5
D: -
CDR3: CASSSTGTLENQYF
DNA: TGTGCCAGCAGCTCGACCGGGACCCTCGAGAACCAGTACTTC

size: few
V: TRBV6-5
J: TRBJ2-7
D: -
CDR3: CASSFAPGRLRKEQYF
DNA: TGTGCCAGCAGTTTTGCACCGGGACGGTTAAGGAAGGAGCAGTACTTC

size: -
V: TRBV7-3
J: TRBJ2-3
D: -
CDR3: CASSLAPSTDTQYF
DNA: TGTGCCAGCAGCTTAGCGCCCAGCACAGATACGCAGTATTTT

size: -
V: TRBV7-2
J: TRBJ1-4
D: -
CDR3: CASSLRPGEGEKLFF
DNA: TGTGCCAGCAGCTTACGCCCGGGGGAGGGTGAAAAACTGTTTTTT

size: once
V: TRBV5-1
J: TRBJ2-7
D: -
CDR3: CASGGPSYEQYF
DNA: TGCGCCAGCGGGGGACCCTCCTACGAGCAGTACTTC

size: -
V: TRBV10-3
J: TRBJ1-4
D: -
CDR3: CAIMRLATNEKLFF
DNA: TGTGCCATCATGCGGCTTGCAACTAATGAAAAACTGTTTTTT

size: -
V: TRBV19
J: TRBJ1-2
D: -
CDR3: CASSIVGVDYGYTF
DNA: TGTGCCAGTAGTATAGTCGGCGTAGACTATGGCTACACCTTC

size: -
V: TRBV30
J: TRBJ2-6
D: -
CDR3: CASTLGAGANVLTF
DNA: TGTGCCTCGACACTCGGTGCTGGGGCCAACGTCCTGACTTTC

size: -
V: TRBV5-6
J: TRBJ1-2
D: -
CDR3: CASSLAGAAPNYGYTF
DNA: TGTGCCAGCAGCTTGGCAGGGGCAGCGCCTAACTATGGCTACACCTTC

size: -
V: TRBV18
J: TRBJ2-1
D: TRBD2
CDR3: CASSEGLAGGNEQFF
DNA: TGTGCCAGCTCAGAGGGACTAGCGGGAGGAAATGAGCAGTTCTTC

size: -
V: TRBV11-3
J: TRBJ1-2
D: -
CDR3: CASSLVRGDYGYTF
DNA: TGTGCCAGCAGCTTAGTTCGGGGGGACTATGGCTACACCTTC

size: -
V: TRBV6-1
J: TRBJ2-5
D: -
CDR3: CASREQVVETQYF
DNA: TGTGCCAGCAGGGAACAGGTTGTAGAGACCCAGTACTTC

size: -
V: TRBV6-4
J: TRBJ2-3
D: TRBD1
CDR3: CASSSEGAPTDTQYF
DNA: TGTGCCAGCAGTAGTGAGGGGGCCCCCACAGATACGCAGTATTTT

size: -
V: TRBV19
J: TRBJ2-7
D: TRBD1
CDR3: CASSIDPQGAADEQYF
DNA: TGTGCCAGTAGTATAGATCCACAGGGGGCCGCCGACGAGCAGTACTTC

size: -
V: TRBV5-1
J: TRBJ2-5
D: -
CDR3: CASSLSPGSLSGDGGETQYF
DNA: TGCGCCAGCAGCTTGTCTCCCGGCTCGCTTTCAGGGGACGGGGGAGAGACCCAGTACTTC

size: -
V: TRBV6-6
J: TRBJ2-3
D: -
CDR3: CASSVSRAGADTQYF
DNA: TGTGCCAGCAGTGTTTCTAGGGCCGGGGCAGATACGCAGTATTTT

size: -
V: TRBV10-1
J: TRBJ2-7
D: -
CDR3: CASSLRIGGAYEQYF
DNA: TGCGCCAGCAGCCTACGTATTGGGGGAGCCTACGAGCAGTACTTC

size: -
V: TRBV13
J: TRBJ2-5
D: -
CDR3: CASSFGQQETQYF
DNA: TGTGCCAGCAGCTTTGGGCAACAAGAGACCCAGTACTTC

size: once
V: TRBV9
J: TRBJ2-7
D: -
CDR3: CASSGGTSPGEQYF
DNA: TGTGCCAGCAGCGGGGGGACTTCTCCCGGCGAGCAGTACTTC

size: once
V: TRBV5-4
J: TRBJ2-5
D: -
CDR3: CASSSTTGGETQYF
DNA: TGTGCCAGCAGCTCAACGACGGGTGGAGAGACCCAGTACTTC

size: -
V: TRBV20-1
J: TRBJ2-1
D: -
CDR3: CSARAHNEQFF
DNA: TGCAGTGCTAGGGCCCACAATGAGCAGTTCTTC

size: -
V: TRBV11-2
J: TRBJ2-3
D: TRBD2
CDR3: CASSQTSGRPNTDTQYF
DNA: TGTGCCAGCAGCCAGACTAGCGGGAGACCCAACACAGATACGCAGTATTTT

size: -
V: TRBV11-3
J: TRBJ1-3
D: -
CDR3: CASSLGGWGVRSGNTIYF
DNA: TGTGCCAGCAGCCTCGGCGGATGGGGGGTTAGGAGTGGAAACACCATATATTTT

size: -
V: TRBV28
J: TRBJ2-1
D: -
CDR3: CASSPSGRRSRYNEQFF
DNA: TGTGCCAGCAGTCCCAGTGGAAGGAGATCGAGGTACAATGAGCAGTTCTTC

size: -
V: TRBV5-4
J: TRBJ2-7
D: TRBD1
CDR3: CASSPSRTGSYEQYF
DNA: TGTGCCAGCAGCCCGAGCAGGACAGGGAGCTACGAGCAGTACTTC

size: -
V: TRBV19
J: TRBJ1-5
D: -
CDR3: CASSAGLRSNQPQHF
DNA: TGTGCCAGTAGTGCGGGACTCCGTAGCAATCAGCCCCAGCATTTT

size: -
V: TRBV2
J: TRBJ2-3
D: -
CDR3: CASSYTDTQYF
DNA: TGTGCCAGCAGTTACACAGATACGCAGTATTTT

size: -
V: TRBV11-3
J: TRBJ2-3
D: -
CDR3: CASSSLGTLTSDTQYF
DNA: TGTGCCAGCAGCTCCCTCGGGACGCTCACCAGCGATACGCAGTATTTT

size: -
V: TRBV11-1
J: TRBJ2-2
D: TRBD2
CDR3: CASSSPFTAGGANTGELFF
DNA: TGTGCCAGCAGCTCCCCGTTCACAGCGGGAGGCGCGAACACCGGGGAGCTGTTTTTT

size: -
V: TRBV7-9
J: TRBJ2-1
D: TRBD1
CDR3: CASSRTGGTYNEQFF
DNA: TGTGCCAGCAGCAGAACAGGGGGCACCTACAATGAGCAGTTCTTC

size: -
V: TRBV2
J: TRBJ1-5
D: -
CDR3: CASGGESNQPQHF
DNA: TGTGCCAGTGGGGGGGAAAGCAATCAGCCCCAGCATTTT

size: -
V: TRBV18
J: TRBJ2-1
D: TRBD2
CDR3: CASSPPRLAGNNEQFF
DNA: TGTGCCAGCTCACCACCCAGACTAGCGGGTAATAATGAGCAGTTCTTC

size: -
V: TRBV5-1
J: TRBJ2-5
D: -
CDR3: CASSATFGRGSQETQYF
DNA: TGCGCCAGCAGCGCCACCTTTGGTCGGGGGTCCCAAGAGACCCAGTACTTC

size: -
V: TRBV5-6
J: TRBJ1-2
D: -
CDR3: CASRAGPGGYTF
DNA: TGTGCCAGCAGAGCCGGGCCGGGGGGCTACACCTTC

size: -
V: TRBV6-6
J: TRBJ1-2
D: -
CDR3: CASSRGASGYTF
DNA: TGTGCCAGCAGTCGAGGGGCAAGCGGCTACACCTTC

size: -
V: TRBV7-2
J: TRBJ2-1
D: TRBD2
CDR3: CASSSMGLEGNEQFF
DNA: TGTGCCAGCAGCTCCATGGGACTAGAAGGGAATGAGCAGTTCTTC

size: -
V: TRBV10-3
J: TRBJ1-5
D: -
CDR3: CAISESGWIISNQPQHF
DNA: TGTGCCATCAGTGAGTCAGGTTGGATAATTAGCAATCAGCCCCAGCATTTT

size: -
V: TRBV25-1
J: TRBJ1-5
D: -
CDR3: CASSVGVGQPQHF
DNA: TGTGCCAGCAGTGTAGGGGTTGGTCAGCCCCAGCATTTT